A selection of T cell receptor beta chains follows, all from one sample in a study of human T cells and chemical hapten exposure. TCRdb passed the RACE reads through MiXCR, listing each CDR3 protein once. The sample has under 200,000 distinct CDR3 sequences, 25% to 35% seen once; the top ten hold around 2.3%. The source material was whole blood, sampled in connection with sensitization to the hapten diphenylcyclopropenone (DPC). These receptors were collected from a woman in her late teens or twenties with alopecia areata. Some clones in this sample may be carry-over from other donors' samples. The CDR3 runs from the conserved cysteine through the conserved F or W. A clone size is listed for some rows: how often the clone was seen (once, few, many), or a class if it is expanded.

clone_size: .
v_call: TRBV20-1
j_call: TRBJ2-3
cdr3_aa: CSARVSGGSTDTQYF

clone_size: once
v_call: TRBV7-9
j_call: TRBJ2-3
cdr3_aa: CASPPAGGSTDTQYF

clone_size: .
v_call: TRBV3-1
j_call: TRBJ2-7
cdr3_aa: CASSQDVAGVSSYEQYF

clone_size: .
v_call: TRBV11-2
j_call: TRBJ2-2
cdr3_aa: CASSPGLVRTGELFF

clone_size: many
v_call: TRBV20-1
j_call: TRBJ2-1
cdr3_aa: CSARDLSTLGNEQFF

clone_size: few
v_call: TRBV3-1
j_call: TRBJ2-4
cdr3_aa: CASSASRVSKNIQYF

clone_size: few
v_call: TRBV6-5
j_call: TRBJ2-2
cdr3_aa: CASSSRQGWTGELFF

clone_size: many
v_call: TRBV6-2/TRBV6-3
j_call: TRBJ2-7
cdr3_aa: CASMPSGSRRPLF

clone_size: few
v_call: TRBV4-3
j_call: TRBJ2-2
cdr3_aa: CASSQEGNTGELFF

clone_size: .
v_call: TRBV5-1
j_call: TRBJ2-5
cdr3_aa: CASSLEGHGQETQYF

clone_size: .
v_call: TRBV11-1
j_call: TRBJ2-5
cdr3_aa: CASSLALGSQETQYF

clone_size: .
v_call: TRBV7-2
j_call: TRBJ2-3
cdr3_aa: CASSPGYTDTQYF

clone_size: many
v_call: TRBV20-1
j_call: TRBJ1-5
cdr3_aa: CSAHRGGSGNQPQHF

clone_size: few
v_call: TRBV18
j_call: TRBJ1-5
cdr3_aa: CASSPPGNQPQHF

clone_size: few
v_call: TRBV11-1
j_call: TRBJ1-1
cdr3_aa: CASSRGTATEAFF

clone_size: few
v_call: TRBV27
j_call: TRBJ2-7
cdr3_aa: CASSPLTSSYEQYF

clone_size: .
v_call: TRBV3-1
j_call: TRBJ2-1
cdr3_aa: CASSRILANEQFF

clone_size: .
v_call: TRBV20-1
j_call: TRBJ1-2
cdr3_aa: CSARDDRRHGYTF

clone_size: few
v_call: TRBV5-1
j_call: TRBJ2-7
cdr3_aa: CASSLDLGEQYF

clone_size: many
v_call: TRBV2
j_call: TRBJ1-4
cdr3_aa: CASSPGTGAAWLVKLFF

clone_size: .
v_call: TRBV4-1
j_call: TRBJ2-2
cdr3_aa: CASSQPGQGAIGELFF

clone_size: few
v_call: TRBV7-9
j_call: TRBJ1-1
cdr3_aa: CAIGRTTEAFF

clone_size: few
v_call: TRBV5-1
j_call: TRBJ1-5
cdr3_aa: CASSLVAGIEPQHF

clone_size: .
v_call: TRBV25-1
j_call: TRBJ1-4
cdr3_aa: CASSGRETEKLFF

clone_size: .
v_call: TRBV12-3/TRBV12-4
j_call: TRBJ1-1
cdr3_aa: CASNRQGATEAFF

clone_size: many
v_call: TRBV4-3
j_call: TRBJ2-1
cdr3_aa: CASSQERTGGAYNEQFF

clone_size: .
v_call: TRBV7-9
j_call: TRBJ2-1
cdr3_aa: CASSFLKRLAGENNEQFF

clone_size: .
v_call: TRBV5-1
j_call: TRBJ2-3
cdr3_aa: CARPMDTQYF

clone_size: few
v_call: TRBV7-2
j_call: TRBJ2-7
cdr3_aa: CASSSLVGGALSYEQYF

clone_size: few
v_call: TRBV7-9
j_call: TRBJ2-1
cdr3_aa: CASSLSAGVKDEQFF

clone_size: few
v_call: TRBV6-5
j_call: TRBJ1-6
cdr3_aa: CASSVGFSPLHF

clone_size: many
v_call: TRBV4-3
j_call: TRBJ2-6
cdr3_aa: CASSQEEGSGANVLTF

clone_size: few
v_call: TRBV7-2
j_call: TRBJ1-1
cdr3_aa: CASSFGLNTEAFF